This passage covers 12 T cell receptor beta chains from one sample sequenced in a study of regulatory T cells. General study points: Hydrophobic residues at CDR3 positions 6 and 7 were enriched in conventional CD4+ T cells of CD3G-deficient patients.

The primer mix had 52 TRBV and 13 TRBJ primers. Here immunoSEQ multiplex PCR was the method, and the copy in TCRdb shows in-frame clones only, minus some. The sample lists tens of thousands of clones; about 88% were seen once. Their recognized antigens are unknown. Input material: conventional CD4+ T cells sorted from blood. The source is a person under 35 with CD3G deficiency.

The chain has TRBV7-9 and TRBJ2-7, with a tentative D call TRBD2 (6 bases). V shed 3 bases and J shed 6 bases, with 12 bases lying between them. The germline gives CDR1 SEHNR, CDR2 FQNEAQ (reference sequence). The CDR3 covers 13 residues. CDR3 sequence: CASSFHGRSEQYF. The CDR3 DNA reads TGTGCCAGCAGCTTCCACGGGAGAAGCGAGCAGTACTTC.

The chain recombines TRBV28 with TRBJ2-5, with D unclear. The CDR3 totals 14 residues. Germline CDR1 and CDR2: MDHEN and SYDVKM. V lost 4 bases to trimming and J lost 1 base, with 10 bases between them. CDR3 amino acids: CASSYRTPQETQYF. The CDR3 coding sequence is TGTGCCAGCAGTTATAGGACCCCCCAAGAGACCCAGTACTTC.

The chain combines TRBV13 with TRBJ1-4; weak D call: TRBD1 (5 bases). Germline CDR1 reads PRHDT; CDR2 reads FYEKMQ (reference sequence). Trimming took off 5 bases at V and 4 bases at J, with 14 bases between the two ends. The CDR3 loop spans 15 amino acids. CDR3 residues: CASSPVGRDNEKLFF. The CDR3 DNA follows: TGTGCCAGCAGCCCAGTGGGCAGGGATAATGAAAAACTGTTTTTT.

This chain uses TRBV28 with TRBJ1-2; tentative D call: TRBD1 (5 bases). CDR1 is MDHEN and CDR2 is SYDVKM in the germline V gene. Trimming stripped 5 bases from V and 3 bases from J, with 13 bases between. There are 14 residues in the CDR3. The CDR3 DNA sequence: TGTGCCAGCAGTCTTCGGGGCATGGACTATGGCTACACCTTC. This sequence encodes CASSLRGMDYGYTF.

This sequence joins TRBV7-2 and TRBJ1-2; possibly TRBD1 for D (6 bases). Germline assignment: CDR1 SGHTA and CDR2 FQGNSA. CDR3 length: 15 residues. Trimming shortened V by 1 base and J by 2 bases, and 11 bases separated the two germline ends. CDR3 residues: CASSLVGGRNYGYTF. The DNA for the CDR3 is TGTGCCAGCAGCTTAGTAGGGGGACGGAACTATGGCTACACCTTC. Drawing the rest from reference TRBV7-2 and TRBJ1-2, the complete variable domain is GAGVSQSPSNKVTEKGKDVELRCDPISGHTALYWYRQSLGQGLEFLIYFQGNSAPDKSGLPSDRFSAERTGGSVSTLTIQRTQQEDSAVYLCASSLVGGRNYGYTFGSGTRLTVV.

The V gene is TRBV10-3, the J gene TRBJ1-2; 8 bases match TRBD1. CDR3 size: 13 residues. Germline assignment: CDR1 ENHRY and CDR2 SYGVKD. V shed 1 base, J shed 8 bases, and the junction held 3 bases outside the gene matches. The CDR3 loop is CAISELTGVGYTF. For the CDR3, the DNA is TGTGCCATCAGTGAGTTGACAGGGGTCGGCTACACCTTC.

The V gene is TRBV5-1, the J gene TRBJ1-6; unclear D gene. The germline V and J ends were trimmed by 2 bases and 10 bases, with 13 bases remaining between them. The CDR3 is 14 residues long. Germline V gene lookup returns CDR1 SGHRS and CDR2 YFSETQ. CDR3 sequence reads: CASSFGGLESPLHF. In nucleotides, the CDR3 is TGCGCCAGCAGCTTTGGAGGACTCGAATCACCCCTCCACTTT.

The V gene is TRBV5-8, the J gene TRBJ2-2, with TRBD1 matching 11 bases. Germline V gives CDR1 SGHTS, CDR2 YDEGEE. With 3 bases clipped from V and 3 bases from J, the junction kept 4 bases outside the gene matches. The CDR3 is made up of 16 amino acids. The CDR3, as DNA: TGTGCCAGCAGCTACGGACAGGGGGCGTACACCGGGGAGCTGTTTTTT. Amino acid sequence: CASSYGQGAYTGELFF.

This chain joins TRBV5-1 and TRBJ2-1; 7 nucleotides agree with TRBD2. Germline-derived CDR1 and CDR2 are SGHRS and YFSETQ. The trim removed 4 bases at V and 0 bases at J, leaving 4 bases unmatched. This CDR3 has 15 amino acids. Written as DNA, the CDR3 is TGCGCCAGCAGCCAAGCGGGAAGCTCCTACAATGAGCAGTTCTTC. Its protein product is CASSQAGSSYNEQFF.

The CDR3 reads CASNREIVNTGELFF. CDR3 bases: TGTGCCAGTAACCGGGAGATTGTGAACACCGGGGAGCTGTTTTTT. The chain has TRBV6-1 and TRBJ2-2, with a tentative D call TRBD2 (6 bases). CDR1 MNHNS and CDR2 SASEGT come from the germline V gene. This CDR3 contains 15 residues. V lost 9 bases and J 1 base, leaving 15 bases between the germline ends.

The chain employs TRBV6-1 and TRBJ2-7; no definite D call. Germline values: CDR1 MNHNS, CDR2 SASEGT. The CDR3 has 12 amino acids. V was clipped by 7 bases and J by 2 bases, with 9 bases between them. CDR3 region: CASMGTTYEQYF. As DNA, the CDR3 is TGTGCCAGCATGGGCACTACCTACGAGCAGTACTTC.

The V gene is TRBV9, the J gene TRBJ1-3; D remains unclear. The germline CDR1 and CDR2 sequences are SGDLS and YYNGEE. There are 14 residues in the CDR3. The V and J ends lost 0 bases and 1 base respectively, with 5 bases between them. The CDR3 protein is CASSVAGSGNTIYF. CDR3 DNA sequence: TGTGCCAGCAGCGTAGCGGGGTCTGGAAACACCATATATTTT.